This TCR beta chain was captured by sequencing in a study of cytomegalovirus exposure and HLA in healthy donors (dated by TCRdb to 2017 to 2019). Regarding the study in general: The 666 repertoires of the first cohort and the roughly 120 validation repertoires were produced on the same platform, according to a later analysis. In addition to the first cohort of 650 to 750 subjects, a separate validation cohort of approximately 130 different subjects was used. To predict cytomegalovirus infection status, the study brought together high-throughput TCR immunosequencing, statistical association of individual TCRs with disease status, and machine learning. The study aimed to test whether cataloging public T cell receptors could reveal signatures of past pathogen exposure. Paper-wide results and their limitations: It was suggested by the authors that the approach could potentially be generalized to other disease states and immunological phenotypes. Across donors, most TCR sequences were observed very rarely, whereas some public TCRs were present in many individuals. A later analysis found that TCRs clustered in the first cohort also tended to co-occur in the 95 to 150 validation repertoires, with just under 95% of cluster scores above 0. A few of the identified cytomegalovirus-associated TCR beta chains were confirmed in vitro to be specific for cytomegalovirus antigens. The study listed 164 TCR beta chains as associated with cytomegalovirus. A later analysis lacked HLA typing for the validation cohort, so it scored co-occurrence in that cohort across all 120 or so repertoires. In both the original and validation cohorts, the classifier was reported to diagnose cytomegalovirus status with high specificity and sensitivity.

With respect to this clone: It lacks a known antigen. The record has no base qualities; no much larger clone is one base away.

From the cysteine up to the phenylalanine, the CDR3 has a length of 16 residues. Only the CDR3 DNA stays, 48 bases, in frame from base 1. The trim is 5 bases for V and 1 base for J, with a gap of 14 bases between the germline ends. As encoded in the germline V gene (reference sequence), CDR1 is SEHNR while CDR2 is FQNEAQ. The donors were included in the validation cohort of 100 to 150 subjects, a group kept apart from the roughly 670-subject first cohort. Library construction relied on the immunoSEQ multiplex PCR assay. The paper's data handling went like this. A statistical classification framework was built to diagnose cytomegalovirus status from the catalog of TCR beta chain sequences. TCRdb took over this immuneACCESS table, retaining in-frame rearrangements with V and J assigned. Such tables are incomplete; in checked studies, under half of the missing clones stem from an unresolved V gene, and the remainder is unexplained. Clonal size and the V and J genes are those of that table, whereas D and trimming came from the DNA. This sample is represented by a few hundred thousand clones; about nine tenths of them were singletons. The ten most abundant clones make up around 3.3% of the sample.

The sequenced sample was PBMCs. The rearrangement joined TRBV7-9 to TRBJ2-2; tentative D gene TRBD2, with 5 bases matching. The receptor was isolated from a woman aged 30 to 39 in good health and CMV-seronegative. The nucleotide sequence is TGTGCCAGCAGCATTCGGCTAGCCGAGAACACCGGGGAGCTGTTTTTT. Translated, it gives CASSIRLAENTGELFF.